The present entry profiles one T cell receptor beta chain with its context. The sample originates from a study of blood T cell repertoires in COVID-19. Trimming pared 5 bases from V and 5 bases from J, leaving 15 bases between. CDR1 is MNHEY and CDR2 is SMNVEV in the germline V gene (reference sequence). The CDR3 length is 15 residues. Original data processing: The authors estimated nucleated cell counts from reference gene primer amplification. Some clones are missing from TCRdb's copy, which holds only in-frame ones; the method was immunoSEQ multiplex PCR. V and J calls and clone size are those listed in that table; D and trimming were worked out from the DNA. The sample shows roughly 230,000 clones, just under 85% of them seen only once.

The chain has TRBV27 and TRBJ1-4; D not certain. The clonotype comes from a man over 45 with acute or convalescent COVID-19. What was sequenced was peripheral blood. CDR3 DNA sequence: TGTGCCAGCAGTCCCCGGGGAGGGATGAATGAAAAACTGTTTTTT. It codes for CASSPRGGMNEKLFF.